A selection of T cell receptor beta chains follows, all from one sample in a study of tumor-infiltrating lymphocytes in primary liver carcinoma. MiXCR was run by TCRdb on the multiplex PCR reads, yielding one entry per CDR3 protein. Among more than 150,000 distinct CDR3 sequences, about 60% were seen once, and the ten largest hold about 70%. Specimen: peripheral blood. The receptors were gathered from a man aged 35-49 years with primary liver carcinoma and hepatitis B virus infection. CDR3s include the opening cysteine and the closing phenylalanine or tryptophan. D genes are given only for firm matches. Size tells how often a clone was seen (once, few, many) or the class of an expanded clone, and some rows leave it out.

V gene	J gene	D gene	clone size	CDR3 DNA	CDR3 protein
TRBV19	TRBJ2-7	.	.	TGTGCCAGTGGGGGGCTTTCCGAACAGTACTTC	CASGGLSEQYF
TRBV4-2	TRBJ2-5	.	.	TGTGCCAGCAGCCACTCGATTTCTACGGACAGATACCAAGAGACCCAGTACTTC	CASSHSISTDRYQETQYF
TRBV12-3/TRBV12-4	TRBJ2-6	TRBD1	.	TGTGCCAGCAGTCCAGGGACAGGCAGCTCTGGGGCCAACGTCCTGACTTTC	CASSPGTGSSGANVLTF
TRBV5-6	TRBJ2-1	.	.	TGTGCCAGCAGCTCCTTACTCAGCGGTGAGCAGTTCTTC	CASSSLLSGEQFF
TRBV6-5	TRBJ2-1	.	.	TGTGCCAGCAGTTGCTCGATGGAGGGGGGGCAGTTCTTC	CASSCSMEGGQFF
TRBV29-1	TRBJ2-1	.	.	TGCAGCGTGGAGCCTCCTTCCAACTCCTACAATGATCAGTTCTTC	CSVEPPSNSYNDQFF
TRBV6-5	TRBJ2-2	TRBD2	.	TGTGCCAGCAGTCGGACTAGCGGGTTCGTCCGGGAGCTGTTTTTT	CASSRTSGFVRELFF
TRBV4-2	TRBJ2-1	TRBD2	many	TGTGCCAGCAGCCCGGGGACTAGCAGCCGCCCCGAGCAGTTCTTC	CASSPGTSSRPEQFF
TRBV6-5	TRBJ2-3	TRBD2	.	TGTGCCAGCAGTTACTCCCGACTAGCGGATACGCAGTATTTT	CASSYSRLADTQYF
TRBV13	TRBJ1-3	TRBD1	.	TGTGCCAGCAGCGGGGAGGGACAGAGCTCTGGAAACACCATATATTTT	CASSGEGQSSGNTIYF
TRBV5-1	TRBJ2-7	.	.	TGCGCCAGCAGCTTGGATGCAGGGCGGCCTGGGCAGTACTTC	CASSLDAGRPGQYF